The rows below give T cell receptor beta chains drawn from one sample of a study of blood T cells in healthy people across ages. TCRdb reprocessed the 5' RACE reads with MiXCR, giving one entry per CDR3 protein. Of over 700,000 distinct CDR3 sequences in the sample, 25% were seen once. The data were also submitted as part of a second study, on T cells of mothers and their children.

Sample: blood. These receptors were taken from a boy younger than 18 in good health. Each CDR3 is given with its conserved first and last residue. A D gene is named only where the DNA matches it firmly. Clone size is not always given. Where it is, it says once, few, many or a class for expanded clones.

abundance,v_gene,d_gene,j_gene,CDR3aa,CDR3nt
.,TRBV11-2,TRBD1,TRBJ1-4,CASSPRRKGFGGGQGATNEKLFF,TGTGCCAGCAGCCCCCGTCGGAAGGGGTTTGGGGGGGGACAGGGGGCAACTAATGAAAAACTGTTTTTT
few,TRBV28,.,TRBJ1-2,CASSGTYRAYGYTF,TGTGCCAGCAGTGGGACCTACAGGGCCTATGGCTACACCTTC
few,TRBV18,.,TRBJ1-4,CASSPYPLGGSRAPGEKLFF,TGTGCCAGCTCACCATACCCCCTCGGGGGAAGTAGGGCTCCGGGTGAAAAACTGTTTTTT
.,TRBV5-6,.,TRBJ1-1,CANSATGNTEAFF,TGTGCCAACAGTGCGACAGGAAACACTGAAGCTTTCTTT
few,TRBV9,.,TRBJ2-1,CASSDGEGRGASSYNEQFF,TGTGCCAGCAGCGACGGAGAAGGGCGGGGCGCAAGCTCCTACAATGAGCAGTTCTTC
few,TRBV9,.,TRBJ2-2,CASSVDGQSTGELFF,TGTGCCAGCAGCGTAGACGGACAGAGCACCGGGGAGCTGTTTTTT
.,TRBV12-3/TRBV12-4,.,TRBJ1-4,CASSVSRGEKLFF,TGTGCCAGCAGCGTATCCAGGGGTGAAAAACTGTTTTTT
.,TRBV6-1,.,TRBJ2-7,CASILTGRSYEQYF,TGTGCCAGCATTCTGACAGGCCGCAGCTACGAGCAGTACTTC
few,TRBV28,TRBD1,TRBJ2-5,CASSYDRVQETQYF,TGTGCCAGCAGTTATGACAGGGTCCAAGAGACCCAGTACTTC
.,TRBV3-1,TRBD2,TRBJ2-1,CASSLEIAGDEQFF,TGTGCCAGCAGCCTCGAGATAGCGGGGGACGAGCAGTTCTTC
few,TRBV3-1,TRBD2,TRBJ2-7,CASSQNLAGPYEQYF,TGTGCCAGCAGCCAAAACCTAGCGGGTCCCTACGAGCAGTACTTC
few,TRBV7-2,TRBD2,TRBJ2-6,CASSSPGDYYAGASVLTF,TGTGCCAGCAGCTCCCCCGGGGACTATTATGCTGGGGCCAGCGTCCTGACTTTC
.,TRBV7-2,TRBD2,TRBJ2-5,CGSSPGWTSGGQETQYF,TGTGGCAGCAGCCCCGGATGGACTAGCGGGGGGCAAGAGACCCAGTACTTC
few,TRBV29-1,.,TRBJ2-5,CSVLGGTAARETQYF,TGCAGCGTTCTGGGCGGGACAGCAGCTCGAGAGACCCAGTACTTC
few,TRBV29-1,.,TRBJ2-1,CSVVGVRNNNEQFF,TGCAGCGTTGTGGGTGTGCGGAATAACAATGAGCAGTTCTTC
.,TRBV10-3,.,TRBJ1-2,CAISGPGDYGYTF,TGTGCCATCAGTGGACCAGGGGACTATGGCTACACCTTC
few,TRBV12-5,.,TRBJ2-5,CASGLPEISLDQETQYF,TGTGCTAGTGGTTTGCCCGAAATAAGCCTTGACCAAGAGACCCAGTACTTC
.,TRBV28,.,TRBJ1-3,CASSFSSHSGNTIYF,TGTGCCAGCAGTTTCTCCAGCCACTCTGGAAACACCATATATTTT
many,TRBV20-1,.,TRBJ2-6,CSAARSGANVLTF,TGCAGTGCGGCGCGCTCTGGGGCCAACGTCCTGACTTTC
.,TRBV14,.,TRBJ2-7,CASSFTGPRDEQYF,TGTGCCAGCAGCTTCACTGGTCCGAGAGACGAGCAGTACTTC
.,TRBV5-1,.,TRBJ2-1,CASSFLGLGVNEQFF,TGCGCCAGCAGCTTTTTAGGCTTAGGGGTCAATGAGCAGTTCTTC
.,TRBV7-2,.,TRBJ2-5,CASSLARTQETQYF,TGTGCCAGCAGCTTAGCTCGAACCCAAGAGACCCAGTACTTC
.,TRBV25-1,.,TRBJ2-5,CASSEYGGTAQETQYF,TGTGCCAGCAGTGAATATGGCGGGACAGCACAAGAGACCCAGTACTTC
few,TRBV5-1,.,TRBJ1-2,CASSLELNPNYGYTF,TGCGCCAGCAGCTTGGAGCTCAACCCTAACTATGGCTACACCTTC
many,TRBV12-3/TRBV12-4,.,TRBJ2-5,CASSGGQQETQYF,TGTGCCAGCAGTGGCGGACAGCAAGAGACCCAGTACTTC
.,TRBV10-3,TRBD2,TRBJ2-5,CVISEGRTSGKETQYF,TGTGTCATCAGTGAGGGTCGGACTAGCGGAAAAGAGACCCAGTACTTC
.,TRBV7-9,.,TRBJ2-5,CASSAHTQETQYF,TGTGCCAGCAGCGCCCACACCCAAGAGACCCAGTACTTC
.,TRBV10-2,TRBD1,TRBJ2-5,CATQGVGETQYF,TGCGCCACCCAGGGGGTAGGGGAGACCCAGTACTTC
.,TRBV28,.,TRBJ1-5,CASSLRDRLTNNQPQHF,TGTGCCAGCAGTTTGCGGGACCGCTTAACCAACAATCAGCCCCAGCATTTT
few,TRBV4-2,TRBD2,TRBJ2-5,CASSQVGRGSGEQETQYF,TGTGCCAGCAGCCAAGTCGGGAGGGGTAGCGGTGAGCAAGAGACCCAGTACTTC
.,TRBV20-1,.,TRBJ1-4,CSAREGGGIRTNEKLFF,TGCAGTGCTAGAGAGGGGGGAGGGATAAGAACTAATGAAAAACTGTTTTTT
.,TRBV5-8,.,TRBJ2-5,CASSLKKYQETQYF,TGTGCCAGCAGCCTCAAGAAGTACCAAGAGACCCAGTACTTC
once,TRBV4-3,.,TRBJ1-5,CASSQEFVQGSHQPQHF,TGCGCCAGCAGCCAAGAATTCGTCCAGGGTTCGCATCAGCCCCAGCATTTT
few,TRBV5-5,.,TRBJ2-2,CASSRADWAGPGELFF,TGTGCCAGCAGCCGGGCAGATTGGGCAGGGCCCGGGGAGCTGTTTTTT
few,TRBV7-3,.,TRBJ1-2,CASSLDGSLIF,TGTGCCAGCAGCTTAGATGGCAGCCTAATATTC
.,TRBV29-1,.,TRBJ1-4,CSVELRDINEKLFF,TGCAGCGTCGAACTCCGGGACATAAACGAAAAACTGTTTTTT
.,TRBV20-1,TRBD1,TRBJ2-7,CSARAQRTGQGIYEQYF,TGCAGTGCTAGAGCTCAGCGGACGGGACAGGGTATCTACGAGCAGTACTTC
.,TRBV19,.,TRBJ1-2,CASSIANPGYGYTF,TGTGCCAGTAGTATAGCCAACCCGGGCTATGGCTACACCTTC
.,TRBV5-4,TRBD1,TRBJ2-7,CASSHDRVMASYEQYF,TGTGCCAGCAGCCACGACAGGGTAATGGCCTCCTACGAGCAGTACTTC
many,TRBV6-5,.,TRBJ2-1,CASGPYNEQFF,TGTGCCAGTGGACCGTACAATGAGCAGTTCTTC
.,TRBV11-2,.,TRBJ2-7,CASSLDLQQYF,TGTGCCAGCAGCTTAGATCTACAGCAGTACTTC
few,TRBV7-2,TRBD2,TRBJ2-3,CASSSGLAGQLTDTQYF,TGTGCCAGCAGCTCAGGACTAGCGGGCCAACTCACAGATACGCAGTATTTT
few,TRBV29-1,.,TRBJ2-5,CSVVGDWRETQYF,TGCAGCGTTGTGGGGGATTGGAGAGAGACCCAGTACTTC
.,TRBV20-1,.,TRBJ2-1,CSARGLKVYNEQFF,TGCAGTGCTAGAGGACTGAAAGTCTACAATGAGCAGTTCTTC
few,TRBV29-1,TRBD2,TRBJ2-1,CSAGWAGGYNEQFF,TGCAGCGCAGGGTGGGCGGGAGGTTACAATGAGCAGTTCTTC
.,TRBV2,.,TRBJ2-3,CASGRTTSTDTQYF,TGTGCCAGCGGGCGAACCACTAGCACAGATACGCAGTATTTT
.,TRBV6-5,.,TRBJ2-2,CASSYERISPWNTGELFF,TGTGCCAGCAGTTACGAGAGAATCAGCCCGTGGAACACCGGGGAGCTGTTTTTT
few,TRBV4-2,.,TRBJ2-3,CASSQDWQGPKTDTQYF,TGTGCCAGCAGCCAAGATTGGCAGGGACCTAAGACAGATACGCAGTATTTT
.,TRBV29-1,.,TRBJ1-2,CSVSNTGAGNYGYTF,TGCAGCGTTTCAAATACAGGAGCAGGGAACTATGGCTACACCTTC
few,TRBV6-2/TRBV6-3,.,TRBJ1-4,CASRESGEKLFF,TGTGCCAGCCGGGAGAGCGGTGAAAAACTGTTTTTT
.,TRBV12-5,.,TRBJ1-2,CASGLVRAGSGYTF,TGTGCTAGTGGTTTGGTTCGGGCCGGGAGTGGCTACACCTTC
.,TRBV6-2/TRBV6-3,.,TRBJ2-5,CASSHRTGGPETQYF,TGTGCCAGCAGCCACCGGACCGGAGGTCCAGAGACCCAGTACTTC
.,TRBV5-1,.,TRBJ2-3,CASSLDPAQVVDTQYF,TGCGCCAGCAGCTTGGATCCCGCCCAGGTGGTAGATACGCAGTATTTT
.,TRBV28,.,TRBJ2-3,CASSFFRGGTDTQYF,TGTGCCAGCAGTTTTTTCCGGGGAGGCACAGATACGCAGTATTTT